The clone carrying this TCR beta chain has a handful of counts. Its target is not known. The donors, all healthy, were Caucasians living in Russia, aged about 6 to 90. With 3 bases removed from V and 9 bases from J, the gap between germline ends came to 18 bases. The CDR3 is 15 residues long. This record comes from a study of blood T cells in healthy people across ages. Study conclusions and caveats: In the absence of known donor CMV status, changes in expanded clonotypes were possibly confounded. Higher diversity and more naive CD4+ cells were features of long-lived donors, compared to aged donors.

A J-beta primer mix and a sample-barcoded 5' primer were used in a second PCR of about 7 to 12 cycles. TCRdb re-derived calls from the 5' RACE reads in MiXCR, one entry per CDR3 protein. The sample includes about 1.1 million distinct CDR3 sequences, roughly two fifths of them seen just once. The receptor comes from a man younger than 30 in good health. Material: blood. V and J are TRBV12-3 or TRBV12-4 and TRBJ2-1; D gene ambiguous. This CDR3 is CASSFQRAQDAEQFF. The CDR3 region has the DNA TGTGCCAGCAGTTTTCAAAGGGCCCAAGATGCTGAGCAGTTCTTC.